This passage covers 17 T cell receptor beta chains from one sample sequenced in a study of tumour-infiltrating T cells in Burkitt lymphoma. Assay: immunoSEQ multiplex PCR; the TCRdb copy retains only in-frame clones and omits some. The table shows roughly 1,700 clones, with 60% to 70% occurring only once. The sequencing sample was made of tumor tissue. The receptors shown here come from a human donor with diffuse large B-cell lymphoma.

This chain connects TRBV19 to TRBJ2-1; TRBD2 matches 16 bases. This CDR3 is 16 amino acids long. V lost 3 bases to trimming and J lost 6 bases; unmatched junction nucleotides: 2. Germline assignment: CDR1 LNHDA and CDR2 SQIVND (reference sequence). Here the CDR3 DNA reads TGTGCCAGTAGTATGGGGACTAGCGGGAGGGCCAATGAGCAGTTCTTC. Residues: CASSMGTSGRANEQFF.

This clone has only one observation. V and J are TRBV28 and TRBJ2-2; D ambiguous. The CDR3 covers 13 residues. Trimming removed 6 bases from V and 5 bases from J, with 10 bases in between. CDR1 is MDHEN, CDR2 SYDVKM, per germline. The CDR3 coding sequence is TGTGCCAGCAGGCTAGGTTGGACCGGGGAGCTGTTTTTT. Protein: CASRLGWTGELFF. Full variable domain (missing parts from reference TRBV28 and TRBJ2-2): DVKVTQSSRYLVKRTGEKVFLECVQDMDHENMFWYRQDPGLGLRLIYFSYDVKMKEKGDIPEGYSVSREKKERFSLILESASTNQTSMYLCASRLGWTGELFFGEGSRLTVL.

The V call is TRBV7-3, the J call TRBJ1-1; D not certain. Germline V CDR1 and CDR2: SGHTA, FQGTGA. Trimming cost V 3 bases and J 4 bases, with 9 bases left between them. The CDR3 spans 13 residues. Here the CDR3 reads CASSFSQGTEAFF. CDR3 coding DNA: TGTGCCAGCAGCTTTTCCCAAGGCACTGAAGCTTTCTTT. Based on the CDR3 plus reference TRBV7-3 and TRBJ1-1, the full variable domain is GAGVSQTPSNKVTEKGKYVELRCDPISGHTALYWYRQSLGQGPEFLIYFQGTGAADDSGLPNDRFFAVRPEGSVSTLKIQRTERGDSAVYLCASSFSQGTEAFFGQGTRLTVV.

This clone qualifies as large. V and J are TRBV7-8 and TRBJ2-3, with 9 bases identical to TRBD2. Germline CDR1 SGHVS, CDR2 FQNEAQ. The CDR3 covers 16 residues. Losses at the gene ends were 2 bases for V and 4 bases for J; bases not matched to a gene: 7. The DNA for the CDR3 is TGTGCCAGCAGCTTACTGGCGGGGGGGCGTTCAGATACGCAGTATTTT. Its translation: CASSLLAGGRSDTQYF.

Comment on this clone: The sample holds other DNA sequences that translate to the same CDR3. This chain uses TRBV28 with TRBJ2-3; 9 nucleotides line up with TRBD2. After removal of 3 bases from V and 3 bases from J, the junction contained 1 base not matched to a gene. The CDR3 is made up of 14 amino acids. The germline gives CDR1 MDHEN, CDR2 SYDVKM. CDR3 loop: CASSFLAGTDTQYF. The CDR3 nucleotides are TGTGCCAGCAGTTTCCTAGCGGGGACAGATACGCAGTATTTT.

This sequence joins TRBV5-6 and TRBJ1-5; 9 positions agree with TRBD1. After removal of 4 bases from V and 0 bases from J, the junction contained 11 bases not matched to a gene. Germline CDR1 and CDR2: SGHDT and YYEEEE. This CDR3 has 18 residues. The CDR3 coding sequence is TGTGCCAGCAGCCGGGGGGCGGACAGGGGCTATAGCAATCAGCCCCAGCATTTT. This sequence encodes CASSRGADRGYSNQPQHF.

The J gene is TRBJ2-3, the V gene TRBV7-3; D is perhaps TRBD1 (5 bases). Trimming pared 5 bases from V and 2 bases from J, leaving 20 bases between. CDR3 length: 17 residues. Germline values: CDR1 SGHTA, CDR2 FQGTGA. As DNA, the CDR3 is TGTGCCAGCAGCCCAACCTATCCGACAGATATCACAGATACGCAGTATTTT. It specifies CASSPTYPTDITDTQYF. The entire variable domain, with the rest obtained from reference TRBV7-3 and TRBJ2-3, is as follows: GAGVSQTPSNKVTEKGKYVELRCDPISGHTALYWYRQSLGQGPEFLIYFQGTGAADDSGLPNDRFFAVRPEGSVSTLKIQRTERGDSAVYLCASSPTYPTDITDTQYFGPGTRLTVL.

The rearrangement links TRBV15 to TRBJ2-6; perhaps TRBD2 as D (5 bases). CDR1 is LNHNV and CDR2 is YYDKDF in the germline V gene (reference sequence). The CDR3 totals 18 residues. V was pared by 0 bases and J by 0 bases, with 12 bases between. CDR3 amino acids: CATSRDLRAFSGANVLTF. The DNA of the CDR3 is TGTGCCACCAGCAGAGACCTGCGGGCCTTCTCTGGGGCCAACGTCCTGACTTTC.

This clone was observed a few times. The CDR3: CASSYRWPSGRLSYEQYF. The DNA for the CDR3 is TGTGCCAGCAGCTACCGTTGGCCTAGCGGGAGATTATCCTACGAGCAGTACTTC. The rearrangement links TRBV11-2 to TRBJ2-7, with TRBD2 identical over 10 bases. This CDR3 has 18 amino acids. The ends lost 4 bases at V and 1 base at J; junction bases unmatched: 13. Germline-derived CDR1 and CDR2 are SGHAT and FQNNGV.

This chain uses TRBV5-1 with TRBJ1-4; 7 bases fit TRBD1. J was trimmed by 0 bases and V by 3 bases; bases with no gene match: 2. This CDR3 has 15 amino acids. Per the germline V gene, CDR1 is SGHRS and CDR2 is YFSETQ. This chain's CDR3 is CASSWGTATNEKLFF. As DNA, the CDR3 is TGCGCCAGCAGCTGGGGGACAGCAACTAATGAAAAACTGTTTTTT.

The chain links TRBV4-2 to TRBJ2-7; D may be TRBD1 (6 bases). This CDR3 comprises 13 residues. V gave up 2 bases and J gave up 2 bases, with 7 bases separating them. The germline gives CDR1 LGHNA, CDR2 YNFKEQ. The chain's CDR3 is CASSQTGPYEQYF. The CDR3 DNA follows: TGTGCCAGCAGCCAAACAGGGCCCTACGAGCAGTACTTC.

The chain uses TRBV14 and TRBJ1-2; D might be TRBD1 (5 bases). The length of the CDR3 is 16 residues. Germline V gene sequence: CDR1 SGHDN, CDR2 FVKESK. Deletions cut 2 bases from V and 1 base from J, with 14 bases between. The CDR3 sequence is CASSQWGFGGNYGYTF. The CDR3 DNA is TGTGCCAGCAGCCAATGGGGGTTCGGGGGTAACTATGGCTACACCTTC. The full variable domain, completed using reference TRBV14 and TRBJ1-2, is EAGVTQFPSHSVIEKGQTVTLRCDPISGHDNLYWYRRVMGKEIKFLLHFVKESKQDESGMPNNRFLAERTGGTYSTLKVQPAELEDSGVYFCASSQWGFGGNYGYTFGSGTRLTVV.

As regards this clone: The junction shows a germline mismatch at one end, possibly a read error. This chain uses TRBV13 with TRBJ1-1, with a weak D call TRBD1 (6 bases). This CDR3 contains 14 residues. Germline V gene lookup returns CDR1 PRHDT and CDR2 FYEKMQ (reference sequence). The CDR3, as DNA: TGTGCCAGCAGCTTAGAAGGGGGGAACACTGAAGTTTTCTTT. Residues: CASSLEGGNTEVFF.

As to this clone: Other DNA sequences in the same sample also yield this CDR3. V and J are TRBV5-6 and TRBJ2-7; D uncertain. Germline V gene sequence: CDR1 SGHDT, CDR2 YYEEEE. The CDR3 consists of 14 residues. V gave up 4 bases and J gave up 4 bases, with 15 bases separating them. The DNA of the CDR3 is TGTGCCAGCAGCCTGAAGGTTAGCCCTTACGAGCAGTACTTC. The encoded protein is CASSLKVSPYEQYF.

The chain combines TRBV5-4 with TRBJ2-2; D gene ambiguous. CDR3 length: 16 amino acids. Germline V CDR1 and CDR2: SGHNT, YYREEE (reference sequence). Trimming cost V 2 bases and J 0 bases, with 11 bases left between them. For the CDR3, the DNA is TGTGCCAGCAGCTTAATGGCTCTTGCGAACACCGGGGAGCTGTTTTTT. As protein: CASSLMALANTGELFF.

Worth noting for this clone: The DNA is omitted, as the CDR3 cannot be located on it reliably, and the CDR3 follows TCRdb's listing. This sequence joins TRBV28 and TRBJ1-2; TRBD1, as called in the table, went unchecked against the DNA. The CDR3 is 14 amino acids long, termini counted. Looked up from germline, CDR1 is MDHEN and CDR2 is SYDVKM. CDR3 region: CASSASGQGDGYTF.

V usage is TRBV19 and J usage is TRBJ2-5; the match to TRBD1 covers 12 bases. The J call may not be correct, given that the DNA end is closer to TRBJ2-7. CDR3 length: 15 amino acids. The germline V gene has CDR1 LNHDA and CDR2 SQIVND (reference sequence). The chain's CDR3 is CASSTTGTGGDEQYF. The CDR3, as DNA: TGTGCCAGTAGTACCACCGGGACAGGGGGCGACGAGCAGTACTTC.